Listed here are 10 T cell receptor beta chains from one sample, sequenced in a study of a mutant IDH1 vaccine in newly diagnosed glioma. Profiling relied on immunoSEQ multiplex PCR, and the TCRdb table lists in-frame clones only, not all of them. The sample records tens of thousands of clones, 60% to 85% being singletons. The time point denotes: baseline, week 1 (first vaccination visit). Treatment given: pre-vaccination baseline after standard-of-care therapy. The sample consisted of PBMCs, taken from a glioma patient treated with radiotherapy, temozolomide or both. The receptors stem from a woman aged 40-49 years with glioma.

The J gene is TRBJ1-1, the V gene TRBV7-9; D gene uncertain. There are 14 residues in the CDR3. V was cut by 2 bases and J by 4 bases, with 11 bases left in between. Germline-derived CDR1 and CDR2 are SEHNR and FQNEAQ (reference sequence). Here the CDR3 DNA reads TGTGCCAGCAGCTTACCCCGCTCGGGCACTGAAGCTTTCTTT. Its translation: CASSLPRSGTEAFF.

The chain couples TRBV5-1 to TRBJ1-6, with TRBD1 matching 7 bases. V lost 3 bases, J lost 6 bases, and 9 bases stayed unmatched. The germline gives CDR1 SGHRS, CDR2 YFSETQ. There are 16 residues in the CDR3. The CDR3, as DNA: TGCGCCAGCAGCTGGGGACAGAGCGAAGGTAATTCACCCCTCCACTTT. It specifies CASSWGQSEGNSPLHF. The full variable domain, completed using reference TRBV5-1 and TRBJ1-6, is KAGVTQTPRYLIKTRGQQVTLSCSPISGHRSVSWYQQTPGQGLQFLFEYFSETQRNKGNFPGRFSGRQFSNSRSEMNVSTLELGDSALYLCASSWGQSEGNSPLHFGNGTRLTVT.

In DNA, the CDR3 is TGCGCCAGCAGGCAGGGGGCTCTGGAGACCCAGTACTTC. Translating gives CASRQGALETQYF. The V call is TRBV5-1, the J call TRBJ2-5, with TRBD1 matching over 8 bases. This CDR3 comprises 13 residues. V was pared by 5 bases and J by 5 bases, with 5 bases of the junction left unmatched. The germline V gene has CDR1 SGHRS and CDR2 YFSETQ. The entire variable domain, with the rest obtained from reference TRBV5-1 and TRBJ2-5, is as follows: KAGVTQTPRYLIKTRGQQVTLSCSPISGHRSVSWYQQTPGQGLQFLFEYFSETQRNKGNFPGRFSGRQFSNSRSEMNVSTLELGDSALYLCASRQGALETQYFGPGTRLLVL.

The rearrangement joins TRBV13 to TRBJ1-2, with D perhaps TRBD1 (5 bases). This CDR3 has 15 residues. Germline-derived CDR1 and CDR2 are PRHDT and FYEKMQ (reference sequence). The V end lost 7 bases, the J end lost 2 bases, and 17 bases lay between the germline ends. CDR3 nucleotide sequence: TGTGCCAGCACCGCCGGGGGTGAGGGAAACTATGGCTACACCTTC. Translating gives CASTAGGEGNYGYTF.

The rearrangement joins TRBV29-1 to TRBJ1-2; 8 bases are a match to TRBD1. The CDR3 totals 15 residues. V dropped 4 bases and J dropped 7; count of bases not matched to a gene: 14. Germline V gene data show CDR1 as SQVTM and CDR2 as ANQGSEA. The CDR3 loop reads CSVGSGQGLRSGYTF. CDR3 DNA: TGCAGCGTTGGCTCAGGACAGGGCCTTAGGAGTGGCTACACCTTC. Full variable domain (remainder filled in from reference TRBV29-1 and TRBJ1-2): SAVISQKPSRDICQRGTSLTIQCQVDSQVTMMFWYRQQPGQSLTLIATANQGSEATYESGFVIDKFPISRPNLTFSTLTVSNMSPEDSSIYLCSVGSGQGLRSGYTFGSGTRLTVV.

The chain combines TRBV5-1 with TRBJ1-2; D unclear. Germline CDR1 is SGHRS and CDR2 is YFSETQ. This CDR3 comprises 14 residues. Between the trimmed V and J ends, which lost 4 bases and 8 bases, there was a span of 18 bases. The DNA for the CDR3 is TGCGCCAGCAGCCCCCCCGCCGGAGGCCTAGGCTACACCTTC. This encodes CASSPPAGGLGYTF.

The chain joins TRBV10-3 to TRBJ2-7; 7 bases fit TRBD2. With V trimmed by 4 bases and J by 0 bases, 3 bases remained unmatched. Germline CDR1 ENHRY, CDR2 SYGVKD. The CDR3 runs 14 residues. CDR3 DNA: TGTGCCATCAGTGTCGGGACTACCTCCTACGAGCAGTACTTC. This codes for CAISVGTTSYEQYF.

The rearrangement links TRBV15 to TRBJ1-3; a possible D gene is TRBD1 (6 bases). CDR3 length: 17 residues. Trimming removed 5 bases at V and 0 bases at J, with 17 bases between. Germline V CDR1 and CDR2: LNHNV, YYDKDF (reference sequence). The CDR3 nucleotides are TGTGCCACCAGCTCTGCTCGGACAGTCTACTCTGGAAACACCATATATTTT. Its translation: CATSSARTVYSGNTIYF.

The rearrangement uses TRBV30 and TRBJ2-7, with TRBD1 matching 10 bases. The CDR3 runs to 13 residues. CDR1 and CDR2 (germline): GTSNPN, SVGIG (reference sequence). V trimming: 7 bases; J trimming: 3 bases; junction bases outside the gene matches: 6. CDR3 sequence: CAYLRTGGYEQYF. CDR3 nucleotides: TGTGCCTACCTCCGGACAGGGGGCTACGAGCAGTACTTC.

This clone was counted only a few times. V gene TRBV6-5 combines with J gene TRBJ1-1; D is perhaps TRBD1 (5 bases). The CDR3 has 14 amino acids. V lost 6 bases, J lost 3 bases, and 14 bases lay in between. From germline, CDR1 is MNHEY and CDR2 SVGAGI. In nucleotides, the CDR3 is TGTGCCAGCAGCATTTACCAGGGTCACACTGAAGCTTTCTTT. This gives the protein CASSIYQGHTEAFF.